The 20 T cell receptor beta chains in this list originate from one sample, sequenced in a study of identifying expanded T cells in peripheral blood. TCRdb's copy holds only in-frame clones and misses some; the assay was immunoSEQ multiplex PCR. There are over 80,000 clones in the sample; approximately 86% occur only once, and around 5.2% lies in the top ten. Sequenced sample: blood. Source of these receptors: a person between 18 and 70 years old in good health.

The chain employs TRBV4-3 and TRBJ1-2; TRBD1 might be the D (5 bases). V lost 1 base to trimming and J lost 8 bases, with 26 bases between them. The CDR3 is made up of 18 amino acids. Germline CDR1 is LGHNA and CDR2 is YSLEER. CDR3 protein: CASSQALNRKHLPGGYTF. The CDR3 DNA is TGCGCCAGCAGCCAAGCTCTTAACAGGAAACACCTCCCGGGGGGCTACACCTTC.

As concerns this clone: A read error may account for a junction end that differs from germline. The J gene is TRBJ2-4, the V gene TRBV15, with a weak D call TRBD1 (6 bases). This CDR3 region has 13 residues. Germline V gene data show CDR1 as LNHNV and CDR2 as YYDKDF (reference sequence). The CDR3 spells CATRRTAENIQYF. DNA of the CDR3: TGTGCCACCAGGCGGACAGCCGAAAACATTCAGTACTTC. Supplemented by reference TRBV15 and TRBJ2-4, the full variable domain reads DAMVIQNPRYQVTQFGKPVTLSCSQTLNHNVMYWYQQKSSQAPKLLFHYYDKDFNNEADTPDNFQSRRPNTSFCFLDIRSPGLGDTAMYLCATRRTAENIQYFGAGTRLSVL.

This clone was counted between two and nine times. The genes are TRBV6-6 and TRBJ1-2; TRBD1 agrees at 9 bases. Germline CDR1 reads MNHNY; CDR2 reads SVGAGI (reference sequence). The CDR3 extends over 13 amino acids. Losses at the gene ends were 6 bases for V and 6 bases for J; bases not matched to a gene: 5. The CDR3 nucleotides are TGTGCCAGCAGCCAACAGGGGGCGAATGGCTACACCTTC. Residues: CASSQQGANGYTF.

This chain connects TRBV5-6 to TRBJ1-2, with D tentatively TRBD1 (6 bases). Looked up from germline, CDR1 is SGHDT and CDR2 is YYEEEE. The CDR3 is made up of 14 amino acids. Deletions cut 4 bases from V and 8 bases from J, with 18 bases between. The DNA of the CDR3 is TGTGCCAGCAGCCGATGGACAGTCCCCAACGGCTACACCTTC. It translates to CASSRWTVPNGYTF.

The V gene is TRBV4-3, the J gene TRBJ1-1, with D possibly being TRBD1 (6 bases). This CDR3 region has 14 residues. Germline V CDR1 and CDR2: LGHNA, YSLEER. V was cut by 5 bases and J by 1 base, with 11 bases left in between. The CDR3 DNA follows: TGCGCCAGCAGCTTCAACAGGGCGAACACTGAAGCTTTCTTT. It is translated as CASSFNRANTEAFF.

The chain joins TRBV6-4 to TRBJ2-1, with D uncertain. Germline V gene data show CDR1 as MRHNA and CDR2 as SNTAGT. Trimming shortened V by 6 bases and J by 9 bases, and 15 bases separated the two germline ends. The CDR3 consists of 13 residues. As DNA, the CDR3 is TGTGCCAGCAGCCAACGAAGCTCGGCTGAGCAGTTCTTC. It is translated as CASSQRSSAEQFF.

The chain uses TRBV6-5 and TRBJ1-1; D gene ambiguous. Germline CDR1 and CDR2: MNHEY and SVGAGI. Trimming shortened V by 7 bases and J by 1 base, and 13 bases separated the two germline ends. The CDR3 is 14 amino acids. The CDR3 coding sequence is TGTGCCAGCACCATGAACAGAAAGAACACTGAAGCTTTCTTT. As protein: CASTMNRKNTEAFF.

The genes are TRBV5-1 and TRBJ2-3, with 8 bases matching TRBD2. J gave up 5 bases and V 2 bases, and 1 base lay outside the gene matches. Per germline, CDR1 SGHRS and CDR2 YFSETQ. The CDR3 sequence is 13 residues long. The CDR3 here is CASSFAGGDTQYF. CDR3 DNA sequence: TGCGCCAGCAGCTTCGCGGGGGGAGATACGCAGTATTTT.

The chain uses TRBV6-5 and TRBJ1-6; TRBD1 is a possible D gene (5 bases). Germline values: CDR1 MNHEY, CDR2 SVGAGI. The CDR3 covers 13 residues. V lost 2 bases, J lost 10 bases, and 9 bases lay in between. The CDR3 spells CASSYQGSSPLHF. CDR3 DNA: TGTGCCAGCAGTTACCAGGGATCATCACCCCTCCACTTT.

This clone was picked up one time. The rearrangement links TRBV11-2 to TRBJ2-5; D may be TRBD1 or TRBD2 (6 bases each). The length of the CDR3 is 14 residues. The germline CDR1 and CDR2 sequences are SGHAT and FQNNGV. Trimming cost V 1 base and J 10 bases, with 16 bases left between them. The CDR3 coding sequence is TGTGCCAGCAGCTTAGGGGGGGCGAGAAGTAACCAGTACTTC. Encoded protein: CASSLGGARSNQYF.

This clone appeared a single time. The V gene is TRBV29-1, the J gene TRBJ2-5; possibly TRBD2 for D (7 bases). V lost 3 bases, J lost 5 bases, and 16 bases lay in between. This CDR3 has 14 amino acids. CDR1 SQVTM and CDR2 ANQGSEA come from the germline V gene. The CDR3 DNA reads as TGCAGCGTTGACGGGGGGCTGTTTGGGGAGACCCAGTACTTC. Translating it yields CSVDGGLFGETQYF.

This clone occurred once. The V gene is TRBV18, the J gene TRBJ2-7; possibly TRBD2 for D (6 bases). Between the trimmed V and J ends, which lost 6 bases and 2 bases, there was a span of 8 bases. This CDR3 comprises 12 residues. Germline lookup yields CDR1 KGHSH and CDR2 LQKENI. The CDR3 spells CASSGGTYEQYF. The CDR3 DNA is TGTGCCAGCTCCGGCGGGACCTACGAGCAGTACTTC.

CDR3 nucleotide sequence: TGTGCCAGCAGCCCGCGGACGTACACTGAAGCTTTCTTT. It translates to CASSPRTYTEAFF. The chain joins TRBV7-2 to TRBJ1-1, with D unclear. V was pared by 5 bases and J by 3 bases, with 10 bases between. CDR1 is SGHTA, CDR2 FQGNSA, per germline. The CDR3 length is 13 residues.

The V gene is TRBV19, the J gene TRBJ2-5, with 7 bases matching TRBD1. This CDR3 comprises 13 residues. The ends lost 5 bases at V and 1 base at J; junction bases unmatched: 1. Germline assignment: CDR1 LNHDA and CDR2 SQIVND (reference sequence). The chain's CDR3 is CASSGTVQETQYF. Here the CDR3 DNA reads TGTGCCAGTAGTGGGACAGTCCAAGAGACCCAGTACTTC. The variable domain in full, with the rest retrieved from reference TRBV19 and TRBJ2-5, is DGGITQSPKYLFRKEGQNVTLSCEQNLNHDAMYWYRQDPGQGLRLIYYSQIVNDFQKGDIAEGYSVSREKKESFPLTVTSAQKNPTAFYLCASSGTVQETQYFGPGTRLLVL.

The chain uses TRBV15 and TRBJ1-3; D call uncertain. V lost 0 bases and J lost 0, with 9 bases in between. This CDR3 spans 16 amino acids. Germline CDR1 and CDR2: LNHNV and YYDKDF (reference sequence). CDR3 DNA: TGTGCCACCAGCAGAGATCTAGTAGACTCTGGAAACACCATATATTTT. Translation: CATSRDLVDSGNTIYF.

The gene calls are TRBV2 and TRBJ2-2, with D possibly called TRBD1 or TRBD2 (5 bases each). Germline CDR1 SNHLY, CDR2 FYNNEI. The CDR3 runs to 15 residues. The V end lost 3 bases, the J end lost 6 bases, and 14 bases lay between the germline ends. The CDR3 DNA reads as TGTGCCAGCAGTGATGGGGGTTTAAAGGCCGGGGAGCTGTTTTTT. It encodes CASSDGGLKAGELFF.

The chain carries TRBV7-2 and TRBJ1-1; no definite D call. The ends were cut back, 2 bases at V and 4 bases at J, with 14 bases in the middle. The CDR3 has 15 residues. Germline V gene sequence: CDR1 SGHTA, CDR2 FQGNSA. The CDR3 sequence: CASSLSRSRSTEAFF. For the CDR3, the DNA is TGTGCCAGCAGCTTATCCCGCTCGCGGTCCACTGAAGCTTTCTTT.

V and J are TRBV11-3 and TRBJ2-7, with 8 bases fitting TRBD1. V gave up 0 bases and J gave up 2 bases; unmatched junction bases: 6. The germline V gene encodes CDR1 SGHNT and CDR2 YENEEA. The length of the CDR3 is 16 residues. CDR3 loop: CASSLEQQGGTYEQYF. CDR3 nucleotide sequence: TGTGCCAGCAGCTTAGAACAACAGGGGGGAACCTACGAGCAGTACTTC.

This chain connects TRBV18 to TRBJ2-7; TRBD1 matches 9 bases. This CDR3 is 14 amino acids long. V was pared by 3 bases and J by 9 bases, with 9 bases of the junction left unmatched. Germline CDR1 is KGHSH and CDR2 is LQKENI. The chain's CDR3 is CASSPGQGNLRQYF. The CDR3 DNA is TGTGCCAGCTCACCGGGACAGGGAAACCTTCGGCAGTACTTC.

CDR3 in amino acids: CASSLAGLAGETQYF. The DNA of the CDR3 is TGTGCCAGCAGCTTAGCGGGACTAGCCGGAGAGACCCAGTACTTC. V and J are TRBV7-2 and TRBJ2-5, with TRBD2 identical over 9 bases. Germline CDR1 SGHTA, CDR2 FQGNSA. Unmatched junction bases numbered 3, after V lost 0 bases and J lost 4 bases. The CDR3 loop spans 15 amino acids.